A selection of T cell receptor beta chains follows, all from one sample in a study of OX40 agonist ivuxolimab in advanced cancers. TCRdb's copy holds only in-frame clones and misses some; the assay was immunoSEQ multiplex PCR. The data show about 58,000 clones, roughly nine tenths seen once. This material consisted of CD4+ or CD8+ T cells sorted from blood, taken in a trial of the OX40 agonist ivuxolimab. Receptors originate from an adult with an advanced solid tumor such as melanoma, head and neck, liver or kidney cancer. Each CDR3 is given with its conserved first and last residue. Fields, in order: J gene, D gene, clone size, V gene, CDR3 protein, CDR3 DNA. A D gene is named only where the DNA matches it firmly. Not every row has a clone size; where given, it reads once, few, many or a size class.

TRBJ2-7 | - | - | TRBV11-2 | CASSLDPGFSSYEQYF | TGTGCCAGCAGCTTAGACCCGGGGTTTAGTTCGTACGAGCAGTACTTC
TRBJ1-1 | TRBD1 | - | TRBV7-2 | CASSLATGGTEAFF | TGTGCCAGCAGCTTAGCCACAGGGGGCACTGAAGCTTTCTTT
TRBJ1-2 | - | - | TRBV7-2 | CASSLVGPMGYGYTF | TGTGCCAGCAGCTTAGTGGGACCCATGGGGTATGGCTACACCTTC
TRBJ1-1 | - | - | TRBV7-2 | CASSLQENTEAFF | TGTGCCAGCAGCTTACAAGAGAACACTGAAGCTTTCTTT
TRBJ2-3 | TRBD1 | once | TRBV7-9 | CASSPGGTGERDTQYF | TGTGCCAGCAGCCCCGGAGGGACAGGGGAAAGAGATACGCAGTATTTT
TRBJ1-2 | - | once | TRBV12-2 | CASRPPPLDRGYGYTF | TGTGCAAGTCGCCCGCCCCCCCTCGACAGGGGCTATGGCTACACCTTC
TRBJ2-1 | - | - | TRBV18 | CAGSQSAVRSEQFF | TGTGCCGGCTCACAATCAGCGGTACGCTCTGAGCAGTTCTTC
TRBJ1-1 | TRBD1 | - | TRBV7-7 | CASSPLRQGAGTEAFF | TGTGCTAGCAGCCCTTTAAGGCAGGGGGCGGGCACTGAAGCTTTCTTT
TRBJ2-7 | - | - | TRBV2 | CASSDRGAVGEQYF | TGTGCCAGCAGTGATCGGGGGGCTGTAGGCGAGCAGTACTTC
TRBJ1-2 | TRBD1 | - | TRBV6-1 | CASSPGTGDNYGYTF | TGTGCCAGCAGCCCCGGGACAGGGGATAACTATGGCTACACCTTC
TRBJ2-7 | TRBD2 | - | TRBV2 | CASSALGRVAGGPGEQYF | TGTGCCAGCAGTGCCCTCGGCCGAGTAGCGGGAGGGCCGGGCGAGCAGTACTTC